A single sample gave rise to the 27 T cell receptor beta chains below, sequenced in a study of blood T cell repertoires in COVID-19. Data came from immunoSEQ multiplex PCR; TCRdb stores just in-frame clones and leaves some out. The sample has under 250,000 clones, about 90% seen once; the top ten hold 1% to 1.5%. The sequencing sample was made of peripheral blood. These receptors all stem from a man aged 30 to 39 with acute or convalescent COVID-19.

The chain links TRBV4-2 to TRBJ2-2; 8 positions agree with TRBD2. Germline assignment: CDR1 LGHNA and CDR2 YNFKEQ. The length of the CDR3 is 16 residues. V was pared by 3 bases and J by 0 bases, with 3 bases of the junction left unmatched. CDR3 loop: CASSHGTRTNTGELFF. The CDR3, as DNA: TGTGCCAGCAGCCATGGGACTAGAACGAACACCGGGGAGCTGTTTTTT.

This clone was detected once. The CDR3 reads CASSQDLKTQYF. The CDR3 coding sequence is TGTGCCAGCAGCCAAGATTTAAAGACCCAGTACTTC. The chain links TRBV3-1 (or the pseudogene TRBV3-2) to TRBJ2-5; D remains ambiguous. From germline, CDR1 is LGHDT and CDR2 YNNKEL (reference sequence). This CDR3 spans 12 amino acids. V was pared by 0 bases and J by 6 bases, with 5 bases between.

V usage is TRBV28 and J usage is TRBJ2-2; possibly TRBD2 for D (6 bases). V gave up 10 bases and J gave up 6 bases, with 18 bases separating them. This CDR3 is 14 amino acids long. Germline loops: CDR1 MDHEN, CDR2 SYDVKM. Here the CDR3 reads CATLPGSRAGELFF. The CDR3 coding sequence is TGTGCCACCCTCCCCGGGAGTCGGGCCGGGGAGCTGTTTTTT.

The V and J genes are TRBV4-1 and TRBJ2-3; the match to TRBD1 covers 7 bases. The V gene end was trimmed by 1 base and the J gene end by 7 bases; junction bases not matched to a gene: 11. This CDR3 contains 16 residues. CDR1 is MGHRA and CDR2 is YSYEKL in the germline V gene. CDR3 residues: CASSQGRLRDRNTQYF. The CDR3 bases are TGCGCCAGCAGCCAAGGACGTCTCCGGGACAGAAATACGCAGTATTTT.

CDR3 nucleotides: TGTGCCAGCAGCCTTCGGACAGGGTATATGAACACTGAAGCTTTCTTT. Protein sequence: CASSLRTGYMNTEAFF. V usage is TRBV5-8 and J usage is TRBJ1-1; TRBD1 aligns across 8 bases. CDR1 is SGHTS and CDR2 is YDEGEE in the germline V gene. Trimming at V came to 4 bases and at J to 0 bases, leaving 8 bases not matched to a gene. This CDR3 region has 16 residues.

CDR3 nucleotide sequence: TGTGCCAGCAGCGCTGGTCCCCAAGTCGGCACTGAAGCTTTCTTT. This sequence encodes CASSAGPQVGTEAFF. The chain carries TRBV9 and TRBJ1-1; no firm D call. CDR1 and CDR2 from the germline V gene are SGDLS and YYNGEE. V lost 3 bases and J lost 4, with 16 bases in between. The CDR3 has 15 residues.

The chain combines TRBV6-5 with TRBJ2-1; 10 bases are shared with TRBD2. The CDR3 totals 15 residues. J was trimmed by 10 bases and V by 10 bases; bases with no gene match: 16. CDR1 is MNHEY and CDR2 is SVGAGI in the germline V gene. CDR3 in amino acids: CATGALAGLRGEQFF. CDR3 in DNA: TGTGCCACCGGAGCACTAGCGGGGCTACGAGGCGAGCAGTTCTTC.

The sample holds one count of this clone. The chain is built from TRBV12-3 or TRBV12-4 and TRBJ2-7; D is undetermined. The CDR3 sequence is 13 residues long. V lost 2 bases, J lost 5 bases, and 10 bases lay in between. CDR3 sequence reads: CASSLYGPHEQYF. The CDR3 DNA sequence: TGTGCCAGCAGTTTATATGGGCCCCACGAGCAGTACTTC.

This chain links TRBV27 with TRBJ2-7; D possibly corresponds to TRBD1 (6 bases). The CDR3 runs to 12 residues. CDR1 and CDR2 (germline): MNHEY, SMNVEV (reference sequence). The ends were cut back, 4 bases at V and 5 bases at J, with 9 bases in the middle. The CDR3 here is CASSYDRHEQYF. In nucleotides, the CDR3 is TGTGCCAGCAGTTATGACAGGCACGAGCAGTACTTC.

The J gene is TRBJ1-2, the V gene TRBV9; maybe TRBD1 (5 bases). This CDR3 contains 18 residues. Germline V gives CDR1 SGDLS, CDR2 YYNGEE. V was cut by 3 bases and J by 4 bases, with 25 bases left in between. In DNA form, the CDR3 reads TGTGCCAGCAGCGCCCCTCCCCACAGCGGGGCGACAATCTATGGCTACACCTTC. It is translated as CASSAPPHSGATIYGYTF.

This chain links TRBV6-5 with TRBJ2-1; 9 nucleotides line up with TRBD2. The V and J ends lost 4 bases and 1 base, in that order; junction bases with no gene match: 5. The CDR3 is 16 residues long. Germline CDR1 MNHEY, CDR2 SVGAGI. The CDR3 sequence is CASSSALAGSYNEQFF. CDR3 DNA: TGTGCCAGCAGTTCCGCACTAGCGGGTTCCTACAATGAGCAGTTCTTC.

The chain has TRBV5-4 and TRBJ2-7; 13 bases align to TRBD2. The V and J ends lost 4 bases and 7 bases, in that order; junction bases with no gene match: 8. Germline values: CDR1 SGHNT, CDR2 YYREEE (reference sequence). CDR3 length: 15 amino acids. The CDR3 nucleotides read TGTGCCAGCAGCCGGCGACTAGCGGGGGGAGATGAGCAGTACTTC. It codes for CASSRRLAGGDEQYF.

The chain is built from TRBV4-2 and TRBJ2-5; D perhaps matches TRBD1 (5 bases). The CDR3 extends over 17 amino acids. The V end was cut by 3 bases, the J end by 5 bases, with 22 bases between. Per germline, CDR1 LGHNA and CDR2 YNFKEQ. The CDR3 loop reads CASSQDERAGAGETQYF. The CDR3 DNA is TGTGCCAGCAGCCAGGACGAAAGGGCTGGGGCCGGCGAGACCCAGTACTTC.

This chain joins TRBV7-9 and TRBJ2-7; D is uncertain. The V end lost 7 bases, the J end lost 5 bases, and 15 bases lay between the germline ends. The CDR3 has 13 amino acids. Germline CDR1 is SEHNR and CDR2 is FQNEAQ (reference sequence). CDR3 nucleotide sequence: TGTGCCAGCACCTACCCGCTGAGGCACGAGCAGTACTTC. Its translation: CASTYPLRHEQYF. The full variable domain, rest sourced from reference TRBV7-9 and TRBJ2-7, is DTGVSQNPRHKITKRGQNVTFRCDPISEHNRLYWYRQTLGQGPEFLTYFQNEAQLEKSRLLSDRFSAERPKGSFSTLEIQRTEQGDSAMYLCASTYPLRHEQYFGPGTRLTVT.

The chain is built from TRBV28 and TRBJ2-7, with 9 positions matching TRBD1. J lost 6 bases, V lost 8 bases, and 8 bases had no gene match. The CDR3 totals 13 residues. Germline V CDR1 and CDR2: MDHEN, SYDVKM. DNA for the CDR3: TGTGCCAGCTCCGGGACAGGGTTTGCCGAGCAGTACTTC. Protein product: CASSGTGFAEQYF.

The CDR3 nucleotides are TGCGCCAGCAGCCCCAAGGAGGGGACGCGCGAGCAGTACTTC. Translated: CASSPKEGTREQYF. This chain connects TRBV5-1 to TRBJ2-7, with D possibly TRBD2 on 6 matching bases. The CDR3 has 14 amino acids. Germline loops: CDR1 SGHRS, CDR2 YFSETQ. The germline V and J ends were trimmed by 4 bases and 6 bases, with 17 bases remaining between them.

This sequence joins TRBV20-1 and TRBJ2-7; 8 nucleotides match TRBD2. The V gene end was trimmed by 7 bases and the J gene end by 4 bases; junction bases not matched to a gene: 3. CDR3 size: 11 residues. Germline loops: CDR1 DFQATT, CDR2 SNEGSKA (reference sequence). CDR3 bases: TGCAGTGGCCTAGCGGGTTACGAGCAGTACTTC. Translating it yields CSGLAGYEQYF.

This clone occurred a few times. This chain uses TRBV5-1 with TRBJ2-3, with D unresolved. Trimming pared 5 bases from V and 6 bases from J, leaving 13 bases between. This CDR3 contains 13 residues. CDR1 and CDR2 from the germline V gene are SGHRS and YFSETQ. Here the CDR3 DNA reads TGCGCCAGCAGTCCGACACCGGTGGATACGCAGTATTTT. Translated, it gives CASSPTPVDTQYF. Full variable domain (outside the CDR3, taken from reference TRBV5-1 and TRBJ2-3): KAGVTQTPRYLIKTRGQQVTLSCSPISGHRSVSWYQQTPGQGLQFLFEYFSETQRNKGNFPGRFSGRQFSNSRSEMNVSTLELGDSALYLCASSPTPVDTQYFGPGTRLTVL.

This clone showed up just a few times. The chain carries TRBV19 and TRBJ1-5, with TRBD1 matching 9 bases. The CDR3 length is 13 residues. Germline CDR1 and CDR2: LNHDA and SQIVND (reference sequence). The J segment lost 9 bases and the V segment lost 8 bases, leaving 8 bases of the junction unmatched. CDR3 nucleotides: TGTGCCAGTTGGGACAGGGCCGCTTGGCCCCAGCATTTT. Its protein is CASWDRAAWPQHF.

On this clone itself: One junction end does not reproduce the germline sequence, and a read error may be involved. The chain uses TRBV15 and TRBJ2-4, with TRBD2 matching over 9 bases. From germline, CDR1 is LNHNV and CDR2 YYDKDF (reference sequence). The CDR3 sequence is 15 residues long. The CDR3: CATSRGDSGRVSSNF. As DNA, the CDR3 is TGTGCCACCAGCAGAGGGGATAGCGGGAGAGTATCTTCGAACTTC. Together with reference TRBV15 and TRBJ2-4, the CDR3 gives the full variable domain: DAMVIQNPRYQVTQFGKPVTLSCSQTLNHNVMYWYQQKSSQAPKLLFHYYDKDFNNEADTPDNFQSRRPNTSFCFLDIRSPGLGDTAMYLCATSRGDSGRVSSNFGAGTRLSVL.

The V and J genes are TRBV5-6 and TRBJ2-7, with 9 bases matching TRBD1. V was pared by 3 bases and J by 7 bases, with 8 bases of the junction left unmatched. Germline V gene lookup returns CDR1 SGHDT and CDR2 YYEEEE. The CDR3 loop spans 14 amino acids. CDR3 in DNA: TGTGCCAGCAGCTCATTAACAGGGGGCGGGGAGCAGTACTTC. Translating it yields CASSSLTGGGEQYF.

Here the CDR3 DNA reads TGTGCCAGCAGCTCCTTCGCGAACCAAGAGACCCAGTACTTC. Amino acids: CASSSFANQETQYF. V gene TRBV11-2 combines with J gene TRBJ2-5; D call uncertain. The germline gives CDR1 SGHAT, CDR2 FQNNGV. Between the trimmed V and J ends, which lost 4 bases and 0 bases, there was a span of 9 bases. This CDR3 contains 14 residues.

V and J are TRBV10-1 and TRBJ2-3, with a tentative D call TRBD2 (5 bases). With 3 bases removed from V and 0 bases from J, the gap between germline ends came to 13 bases. The CDR3 is made up of 16 amino acids. From germline, CDR1 is WNHNN and CDR2 SYGVQD (reference sequence). This chain's CDR3 is CASSDPGGGSTDTQYF. CDR3 coding DNA: TGCGCCAGCAGTGACCCGGGCGGCGGGAGCACAGATACGCAGTATTTT.

This clone was detected only a few times. V gene TRBV7-9 combines with J gene TRBJ1-2; TRBD1 matches 9 bases. V lost 6 bases and J lost 5; bases outside the gene matches: 7. CDR1 SEHNR and CDR2 FQNEAQ come from the germline V gene (reference sequence). The CDR3 is 14 amino acids. This CDR3 is CASSWDRVVYGYTF. The CDR3 DNA reads as TGTGCCAGCAGTTGGGACAGGGTTGTTTATGGCTACACCTTC.

The rearrangement links TRBV16 to TRBJ1-5, with D possibly matching TRBD1 (6 bases). With 2 bases removed from V and 5 bases from J, the gap between germline ends came to 13 bases. Per the germline V gene, CDR1 is KGHSY and CDR2 is FQNENV. The CDR3 length is 15 residues. CDR3 in amino acids: CASSQEIGGHQPQHF. DNA for the CDR3: TGTGCCAGCAGCCAAGAGATAGGGGGTCATCAGCCCCAGCATTTT.

Remarks on this clone: In the same sample, other DNA sequences code for this CDR3. The V and J genes are TRBV9 and TRBJ1-6, with D possibly being TRBD1 (5 bases). The CDR3 spans 15 residues. Germline-derived CDR1 and CDR2 are SGDLS and YYNGEE. Trimming stripped 4 bases from V and 4 bases from J, with 12 bases between. The CDR3: CASSSGDGYNSPLHF. DNA for the CDR3: TGTGCCAGCAGCAGCGGGGACGGGTATAATTCACCCCTCCACTTT.

J is TRBJ1-6 and V is TRBV3-1 (or the pseudogene TRBV3-2), with D possibly matching TRBD1 (6 bases). CDR1 and CDR2 from the germline V gene are LGHDT and YNNKEL (reference sequence). The length of the CDR3 is 18 residues. Between the trimmed V and J ends, which lost 1 base and 0 bases, there was a span of 13 bases. The CDR3 region is CASSQGRQASSYNSPLHF. The CDR3 nucleotides read TGTGCCAGCAGCCAAGGGAGACAGGCGAGCTCCTATAATTCACCCCTCCACTTT.